What follows describes a single T cell receptor (beta chain). The data were produced by immunoSEQ multiplex PCR, yet TCRdb's version contains in-frame clones alone and is incomplete. There are roughly 40,000 clones in the sample; about 86% occur only once, and about 4.8% lies in the top ten. V was pared by 2 bases and J by 5 bases, with 15 bases between. Germline V lookup: CDR1 SQVTM, CDR2 ANQGSEA. The CDR3 has 14 residues. The sample is drawn from a study of blood T cell repertoires in COVID-19. Study in general: The analysed material was cDNA or gDNA that came from T cells, B-cell-depleted T cells, or PBMCs.

Sequences were obtained from peripheral blood. The sequence came from a man in his forties or fifties with active COVID-19. The rearrangement joins TRBV29-1 to TRBJ1-2; weak D call: TRBD1 (5 bases). The CDR3 DNA sequence: TGCAGCGTTGAACCCAGGGAGGGAGGATATGGCTACACCTTC. Translating it yields CSVEPREGGYGYTF. Full variable domain (rest looked up from reference TRBV29-1 and TRBJ1-2): SAVISQKPSRDICQRGTSLTIQCQVDSQVTMMFWYRQQPGQSLTLIATANQGSEATYESGFVIDKFPISRPNLTFSTLTVSNMSPEDSSIYLCSVEPREGGYGYTFGSGTRLTVV.